This is a list of T cell receptor beta chains from one sample in a study of tumor-infiltrating lymphocytes in primary liver carcinoma. TCRdb itself ran the multiplex PCR reads through MiXCR, one entry per CDR3 protein. The profile covers fewer than 350,000 distinct CDR3 sequences, with 65% appearing a single time and about 8.4% taken by the ten largest. The source material was peripheral blood. The source is a man aged 40-50 years with primary liver carcinoma and hepatitis B virus infection. The CDR3 runs from the conserved cysteine through the conserved F or W. Each record gives: clone size, J gene, V gene, D gene, CDR3 protein, CDR3 DNA. D genes are given only for firm matches. Clone size is shown for a subset of rows, as once, few, many or a class of expanded clone.

clone_size: few
j_call: TRBJ1-5
v_call: TRBV28
d_call: .
cdr3_aa: CASSLQYYNQPQHF
cdr3_nt: TGTGCCAGCAGTTTACAATACTACAATCAGCCCCAGCATTTT

clone_size: .
j_call: TRBJ2-1
v_call: TRBV14
d_call: .
cdr3_aa: CVSSRGGNFYNEQFF
cdr3_nt: TGTGTCAGCAGCAGGGGCGGGAACTTCTACAATGAGCAGTTCTTC

clone_size: many
j_call: TRBJ2-1
v_call: TRBV6-2/TRBV6-3
d_call: .
cdr3_aa: CASSYLRRKAGSYNEQFF
cdr3_nt: TGTGCCAGCAGTTACTTGCGGAGAAAGGCTGGCTCATACAATGAGCAGTTCTTC

clone_size: .
j_call: TRBJ1-2
v_call: TRBV5-1
d_call: .
cdr3_aa: CASSLDFNLGYTF
cdr3_nt: TGCGCCAGCAGCTTGGACTTTAATCTAGGCTACACCTTC

clone_size: .
j_call: TRBJ2-1
v_call: TRBV7-8
d_call: TRBD2
cdr3_aa: CASSSHRTSGRQRAEQFF
cdr3_nt: TGTGCCAGCAGCAGCCACCGGACTAGCGGGAGGCAACGGGCTGAGCAGTTCTTC

clone_size: .
j_call: TRBJ1-2
v_call: TRBV29-1
d_call: .
cdr3_aa: CSGRQNDVYTF
cdr3_nt: TGCAGCGGTCGACAGAACGATGTCTACACCTTC

clone_size: many
j_call: TRBJ2-7
v_call: TRBV14
d_call: .
cdr3_aa: CASSQALMGAAEQYF
cdr3_nt: TGTGCCAGCAGCCAAGCCCTAATGGGAGCCGCCGAGCAGTACTTC

clone_size: .
j_call: TRBJ1-1
v_call: TRBV11-2
d_call: .
cdr3_aa: CASILLTANTGAFF
cdr3_nt: TGTGCCAGCATCTTACTGACGGCGAACACTGGAGCTTTCTTT

clone_size: .
j_call: TRBJ2-1
v_call: TRBV7-9
d_call: TRBD2
cdr3_aa: CACSLLGTGLSYNEQFF
cdr3_nt: TGTGCCTGCAGCTTACTTGGGACGGGACTATCCTACAATGAGCAGTTCTTC

clone_size: .
j_call: TRBJ2-5
v_call: TRBV29-1
d_call: .
cdr3_aa: CSVLTAHQETHYF
cdr3_nt: TGCAGCGTCCTGACAGCGCACCAAGAGACCCATTACTTC

clone_size: .
j_call: TRBJ2-1
v_call: TRBV6-2/TRBV6-3
d_call: TRBD2
cdr3_aa: CASGVGLAGYEQFF
cdr3_nt: TGTGCCAGCGGTGTGGGACTAGCTGGCTATGAGCAGTTCTTC

clone_size: .
j_call: TRBJ2-7
v_call: TRBV28
d_call: .
cdr3_aa: CASRERDKQYF
cdr3_nt: TGTGCCAGCAGGGAGCGGGACAAGCAGTACTTC

clone_size: few
j_call: TRBJ2-7
v_call: TRBV2
d_call: .
cdr3_aa: CASSDPGSTSSYEQYF
cdr3_nt: TGTGCCAGCAGTGACCCCGGGTCGACGAGCTCCTACGAGCAGTACTTC

clone_size: few
j_call: TRBJ2-1
v_call: TRBV30
d_call: .
cdr3_aa: CAWTLPGTHNEQFF
cdr3_nt: TGTGCCTGGACCTTACCGGGGACCCACAATGAGCAGTTCTTC

clone_size: .
j_call: TRBJ2-7
v_call: TRBV6-5
d_call: .
cdr3_aa: CANSYTLGGRAPYEQYF
cdr3_nt: TGTGCCAACAGTTACACCCTTGGGGGCAGGGCCCCCTACGAGCAGTACTTC

clone_size: .
j_call: TRBJ1-1
v_call: TRBV11-2
d_call: .
cdr3_aa: CASNLDGGLNTEAFF
cdr3_nt: TGTGCCAGCAACTTAGACGGGGGGTTGAACACTGAAGCTTTCTTT

clone_size: once
j_call: TRBJ1-3
v_call: TRBV30
d_call: .
cdr3_aa: CAWSRQSSGNTIYF
cdr3_nt: TGTGCCTGGAGCCGACAGAGCTCTGGAAACACCATATATTTT

clone_size: .
j_call: TRBJ1-1
v_call: TRBV6-2/TRBV6-3
d_call: .
cdr3_aa: CASNPANMNTEAFF
cdr3_nt: TGTGCCAGCAATCCAGCCAACATGAACACTGAGGCTTTCTTT

clone_size: many
j_call: TRBJ1-5
v_call: TRBV12-3/TRBV12-4
d_call: .
cdr3_aa: CASSMGSNQPQHF
cdr3_nt: TGTGCCAGCAGTATGGGCAGCAATCAGCCCCAGCATTTT

clone_size: .
j_call: TRBJ2-1
v_call: TRBV11-2
d_call: .
cdr3_aa: CASSPFGEYNEQFF
cdr3_nt: TGTGCTAGCAGCCCCTTTGGAGAGTACAATGAGCAGTTCTTC

clone_size: .
j_call: TRBJ1-2
v_call: TRBV29-1
d_call: TRBD1
cdr3_aa: CGTRPTGDYGYTF
cdr3_nt: TGCGGCACCCGCCCGACAGGGGACTATGGCTACACCTTC

clone_size: .
j_call: TRBJ2-7
v_call: TRBV11-2
d_call: .
cdr3_aa: CASSLSDKVWTEQHF
cdr3_nt: TGTGCCAGCAGCTTATCGGATAAAGTCTGGACCGAGCAGCACTTC

clone_size: .
j_call: TRBJ2-7
v_call: TRBV12-3/TRBV12-4
d_call: .
cdr3_aa: CASSRLGAGDEQYF
cdr3_nt: TGTGCCAGCAGCCGCTTGGGGGCGGGTGACGAGCAGTACTTC

clone_size: .
j_call: TRBJ1-1
v_call: TRBV11-1
d_call: .
cdr3_aa: CTSSLEDVTEAFF
cdr3_nt: TGTACCAGCAGCTTAGAGGATGTGACTGAAGCTTTCTTT

clone_size: .
j_call: TRBJ1-2
v_call: TRBV5-5
d_call: .
cdr3_aa: CAGSRFRTQSVYGYTF
cdr3_nt: TGTGCCGGCAGCCGGTTTCGGACTCAGTCGGTCTATGGCTACACCTTC

clone_size: .
j_call: TRBJ1-3
v_call: TRBV11-2
d_call: .
cdr3_aa: CVSSLVQAGDTIYF
cdr3_nt: TGTGTCAGCAGCTTAGTTCAGGCGGGAGACACCATATATTTT

clone_size: .
j_call: TRBJ1-1
v_call: TRBV29-1
d_call: .
cdr3_aa: CSHEDSQGWGTEAFF
cdr3_nt: TGCAGCCATGAAGATAGTCAGGGGTGGGGCACTGAAGCTTTCTTT

clone_size: many
j_call: TRBJ1-1
v_call: TRBV12-3/TRBV12-4
d_call: .
cdr3_aa: CASGRTEAFF
cdr3_nt: TGTGCCAGCGGGAGGACTGAAGCTTTCTTT

clone_size: few
j_call: TRBJ2-7
v_call: TRBV10-3
d_call: TRBD1
cdr3_aa: CAIRTGGNEQYF
cdr3_nt: TGTGCCATCAGGACAGGGGGCAACGAGCAGTACTTC

clone_size: .
j_call: TRBJ2-5
v_call: TRBV4-2
d_call: .
cdr3_aa: CVSSQDLADETQYF
cdr3_nt: TGTGTCAGCAGCCAAGACTTAGCGGACGAGACCCAGTACTTC

clone_size: .
j_call: TRBJ2-5
v_call: TRBV13
d_call: TRBD1
cdr3_aa: CASNPGTAQETQYF
cdr3_nt: TGTGCCAGCAACCCAGGGACAGCCCAAGAGACCCAGTACTTC

clone_size: .
j_call: TRBJ2-4
v_call: TRBV11-2
d_call: .
cdr3_aa: CASRDRTHGIQYF
cdr3_nt: TGTGCCAGCAGGGATCGGACCCACGGCATTCAGTACTTC

clone_size: many
j_call: TRBJ2-5
v_call: TRBV29-1
d_call: TRBD2
cdr3_aa: CSVDLLAGVRETQYF
cdr3_nt: TGCAGCGTTGATTTACTAGCGGGAGTTCGTGAGACCCAGTACTTC

clone_size: .
j_call: TRBJ1-1
v_call: TRBV6-1
d_call: .
cdr3_aa: CASSVQGRTEAFF
cdr3_nt: TGTGCCAGCAGTGTGCAGGGTAGGACTGAAGCTTTCTTT

clone_size: once
j_call: TRBJ2-3
v_call: TRBV6-6
d_call: TRBD2
cdr3_aa: CTSSPRTSGSTKRGTDTQYF
cdr3_nt: TGTACCAGCAGTCCAAGGACTAGCGGGAGTACAAAGAGGGGCACAGATACGCAGTATTTT

clone_size: .
j_call: TRBJ1-1
v_call: TRBV11-1
d_call: .
cdr3_aa: CASNPTLTSVNTEAFF
cdr3_nt: TGTGCCAGCAACCCCACTCTGACAAGCGTGAACACTGAAGCTTTCTTT

clone_size: .
j_call: TRBJ2-7
v_call: TRBV11-2
d_call: .
cdr3_aa: CASSLDQGDEQYF
cdr3_nt: TGTGCCAGCAGCTTAGATCAGGGCGACGAGCAGTACTTC

clone_size: .
j_call: TRBJ2-7
v_call: TRBV5-4
d_call: TRBD2
cdr3_aa: CASRLTSGGPGGEQYF
cdr3_nt: TGTGCCAGCAGACTGACTAGCGGGGGACCGGGTGGCGAGCAGTACTTC

clone_size: .
j_call: TRBJ2-1
v_call: TRBV14
d_call: .
cdr3_aa: CASSQVRPGGGGGEEGFF
cdr3_nt: TGTGCCAGCAGCCAAGTCCGACCAGGGGGAGGTGGCGGGGAAGAGGGGTTCTTC

clone_size: many
j_call: TRBJ1-2
v_call: TRBV29-1
d_call: .
cdr3_aa: CSVGQGTTGSYGYTF
cdr3_nt: TGCAGCGTTGGGCAAGGGACGACGGGCAGCTATGGCTACACCTTC

clone_size: .
j_call: TRBJ2-2
v_call: TRBV11-2
d_call: .
cdr3_aa: CASSPPGPFPGELFF
cdr3_nt: TGTGCCAGCAGCCCACCAGGCCCTTTCCCCGGGGAGCTGTTTTTC

clone_size: once
j_call: TRBJ1-2
v_call: TRBV5-5
d_call: .
cdr3_aa: CASSLYPTTTASYTF
cdr3_nt: TGTGCCAGCAGCTTGTACCCAACAACGACGGCCAGCTACACCTTC

clone_size: many
j_call: TRBJ1-1
v_call: TRBV29-1
d_call: .
cdr3_aa: CSGSPDRNTEAFF
cdr3_nt: TGCAGCGGCTCTCCGGACAGGAACACTGAAGCTTTCTTT

clone_size: .
j_call: TRBJ2-1
v_call: TRBV5-4
d_call: .
cdr3_aa: CASSSTTGVEQFF
cdr3_nt: TGTGCCAGCAGCTCGACTACAGGTGTTGAGCAGTTCTTC

clone_size: many
j_call: TRBJ2-1
v_call: TRBV29-1
d_call: TRBD1
cdr3_aa: CSVTGVAYNEQFF
cdr3_nt: TGCAGCGTTACAGGGGTGGCCTACAATGAGCAGTTCTTC

clone_size: .
j_call: TRBJ2-5
v_call: TRBV6-2/TRBV6-3
d_call: TRBD2
cdr3_aa: CASGISSGRQETQYF
cdr3_nt: TGCGCCAGCGGGATCTCTAGCGGCCGCCAAGAGACCCAGTACTTC

clone_size: many
j_call: TRBJ1-1
v_call: TRBV5-1
d_call: .
cdr3_aa: CASSTGAGDLTEAFF
cdr3_nt: TGCGCCAGCAGCACCGGGGCGGGGGATCTCACTGAAGCTTTCTTT

clone_size: few
j_call: TRBJ2-5
v_call: TRBV5-1
d_call: .
cdr3_aa: CASSLSGNGEETQYF
cdr3_nt: TGCGCCAGCAGCTTGTCAGGGAACGGTGAGGAGACCCAGTACTTC

clone_size: many
j_call: TRBJ2-1
v_call: TRBV12-5
d_call: .
cdr3_aa: CASGLVRPQGSYNEQFF
cdr3_nt: TGTGCTAGTGGTTTGGTACGTCCCCAGGGCTCCTACAATGAGCAGTTCTTC

clone_size: .
j_call: TRBJ2-5
v_call: TRBV6-5
d_call: TRBD1
cdr3_aa: CASSHSGQGGETQYF
cdr3_nt: TGTGCCAGCAGTCACTCAGGACAGGGGGGGGAGACTCAGTACTTC

clone_size: .
j_call: TRBJ2-3
v_call: TRBV5-1
d_call: .
cdr3_aa: CASRGSGGSTDTQYF
cdr3_nt: TGCGCCAGCAGGGGTAGCGGAGGGAGCACAGATACGCAGTATTTT

clone_size: .
j_call: TRBJ2-1
v_call: TRBV4-2
d_call: .
cdr3_aa: CASSQDKVTRWWQFF
cdr3_nt: TGTGCCAGCAGCCAAGATAAGGTGACTAGGTGGTGGCAGTTCTTC

clone_size: .
j_call: TRBJ2-7
v_call: TRBV14
d_call: .
cdr3_aa: CASSLRGPFREQYF
cdr3_nt: TGTGCCAGCAGCCTCAGGGGTCCCTTTCGCGAGCAGTACTTC

clone_size: .
j_call: TRBJ2-1
v_call: TRBV6-2/TRBV6-3
d_call: TRBD2
cdr3_aa: CASPDPNGGSNEQFF
cdr3_nt: TGCGCCAGCCCTGATCCTAATGGCGGGAGTAACGAGCAGTTCTTC